This T cell receptor beta chain was obtained from a study of beta chain features in type 1 diabetes (dated by TCRdb to the late 2010s). At the level of the whole study: Mean age, gender distribution, total cell number and subset yield did not differ between patients and healthy donors. Regulatory and stem cell-like memory subsets were obtained from only 8 patients and roughly eight healthy donors, while naive and central memory subsets were obtained from all 30 or so donors. The study compared the TCRB repertoires of sorted circulating CD4+ T cell subsets in recently diagnosed type 1 diabetes patients with those in matched healthy donors. Across all samples, almost 110 million sorted cells were examined, and cell number per subset correlated strongly with RNA yield. On the study overall, not on this receptor specifically: HLA sub-analyses involved small numbers of individuals, so any influence of HLA type on TCRB rearrangement remained unresolved. PCR may preferentially amplify shorter templates, but because patient and control samples were amplified and corrected together, any resulting skew would affect both groups equally. A moderate but significant shortening of TCRB CDR3 length was observed in type 1 diabetes patients in all four CD4+ subsets. Naive, central memory and regulatory TCRB repertoires appeared to be more alike among patients than among healthy donors. Because cDNA was sequenced instead of genomic DNA, highly expressing activated cells could be over-represented, though the groups showed no difference in activation or CD3 levels. At VDJ recombination sites, patients with type 1 diabetes made fewer insertions and deleted more nucleotides, a pattern implying thymic rearrangement abnormalities.

V is cut by 4 bases and J by 3 bases, and the space between the germline ends is 13 bases. From the cysteine up to the phenylalanine, the CDR3 has a length of 15 residues. Only the CDR3 portion is preserved as DNA: 45 bases, with reading frame beginning at the first base. The germline V gene sets CDR1 to KGHSH and CDR2 to LQKENI. In regard to this clone: Its antigen remains undetermined. Base quality data are lacking; no much larger clone is found one base away.

The entire isolated RNA was reverse transcribed using the High Capacity cDNA Reverse Transcription Kit, and thus expressed TCRB transcripts were sequenced. Naive, central memory and regulatory T cell samples underwent deep immunoSEQ sequencing, averaging around 3.9 million total reads per sample. Sorted cells were lysed in RLT buffer and RNA was extracted with DNase-treated RNeasy Micro or Mini kits, depending on cell number. Each cell subset was processed separately to prevent cross-contamination, with patient and healthy donor samples processed together. TCRB sequences were amplified from cDNA with the immunoSEQ multiplex PCR, producing 87-bp fragments spanning the CDR3 region. Sequencing of the amplicons was performed on the Illumina HiSeq platform. In the original analysis: Synthetic template baselines were used to correct PCR bias computationally, reads within Hamming distance 2 were collapsed, and singletons that could not be merged were discarded. Reads were aligned to IMGT to assign V, D and J genes, CDR3 length, and insertions or deletions at six rearrangement sites. Within each subset, clonotype counts were normalized to the number of sorted cells before true diversity and Gini coefficients were calculated with the tcR R package. The overlap coefficient, calculated on TCRB nucleotide sequences, was used to measure repertoire sharing. Out-of-frame TCRB sequences from naive cells were analyzed to stand in for the pre-selection repertoire. TCRdb provides this immuneACCESS table in a form limited to in-frame rearrangements. Some clones are lacking; in checked studies, under half of them reflect an unresolved V gene, and why the rest are absent is not known. V and J calls and clone size are given by that table; D and trimming were obtained from the DNA. The sample yields roughly 300,000 clones; approximately 14% were counted once. 0.015% to 0.02% of the sample is in the top ten clones.

Each donor gave one peripheral blood draw, averaging approximately 0.12 L, which was collected into heparinised tubes. A BD FACSAria II and a panel including CD45RO, CCR7, CD25, CD127, CD95 and CD27 were used to sort naive, central memory, regulatory and stem cell-like memory CD4+ T cells. Every sorted population had a purity above 98%. PBMCs were isolated immediately by Lymphoprep density gradient centrifugation and stained directly without culture. So that batch effects would be minimized, each experiment stained and sorted samples in pairs, pairing one healthy donor with one patient. The chain employs TRBV18 and TRBJ2-1; the D gene is perhaps TRBD2, on 6 matching bases. This TCR came from a man aged 25 to 40 with type 1 diabetes. Sequences were obtained from naive CD4+ T cells from blood. The cell subset or site label, as the study defines it: true naive CD4+ T cells. This receptor has the CDR3 CASSRAGRNYNEQFF. The sequence in DNA is TGTGCCAGCTCACGCGCGGGACGGAACTACAATGAGCAGTTCTTC. When the CDR3 is completed using the reference TRBV18 and TRBJ2-1 genes on either side, the full variable domain is NAGVMQNPRHLVRRRGQEARLRCSPMKGHSHVYWYRQLPEEGLKFMVYLQKENIIDESGMPKERFSAEFPKEGPSILRIQQVVRGDSAAYFCASSRAGRNYNEQFFGPGTRLTVL.